The 27 T cell receptor beta chains below were found in one sample sequenced in a study of T-cell memory formation after mild COVID-19. TCRdb passed the 5' RACE reads through MiXCR, listing each CDR3 protein once. The sample holds 200,000 to 300,000 distinct CDR3 sequences; 16% are singletons and the top ten take 22%. The sample was PBMCs or a T cell subset sorted from them (not recorded which). These receptors were taken from a man younger than 30 who had mild COVID-19 (a few samples of this study predate the infection). Cell type and time point are not known.

This clonotype has more than one count but fewer than ten. This chain connects TRBV27 to TRBJ2-4; 11 positions agree with TRBD2. The V gene's germline CDR1 is MNHEY and CDR2 SMNVEV (reference sequence). The CDR3 is 16 amino acids. The V and J ends lost 7 bases and 5 bases, in that order; junction bases with no gene match: 10. CDR3: CASKRASGGSENIQYF. The CDR3 DNA is TGTGCCAGCAAACGGGCTAGCGGGGGGTCAGAAAACATTCAGTACTTC.

This clonotype turned up a few times. The chain has TRBV7-2 and TRBJ2-7; tentatively, D is TRBD1 (7 bases). V was shortened by 5 bases and J by 0 bases, with 14 bases between the two germline ends. The germline CDR1 and CDR2 sequences are SGHTA and FQGNSA. This CDR3 contains 15 residues. Here the CDR3 reads CASSRGTVSSYEQYF. CDR3 bases: TGTGCCAGCAGCCGCGGGACAGTTAGCTCCTACGAGCAGTACTTC.

This chain links TRBV5-1 with TRBJ1-1; no firm D call. CDR3 length: 14 amino acids. V shed 4 bases and J shed 6 bases, with 16 bases lying between them. Germline-derived CDR1 and CDR2 are SGHRS and YFSETQ. Here the CDR3 DNA reads TGCGCCAGCAGCCCTGACTATGACGCGGCTGAAGCTTTCTTT. Protein product: CASSPDYDAAEAFF.

The chain employs TRBV11-3 and TRBJ2-3, with D unresolved. Trimming pared 0 bases from V and 4 bases from J, leaving 8 bases between. The CDR3 runs 14 residues. The germline V gene has CDR1 SGHNT and CDR2 YENEEA. The CDR3 DNA reads as TGTGCCAGCAGCTTAGATTGGCGGCCAGATACGCAGTATTTT. Protein: CASSLDWRPDTQYF.

The rearrangement joins TRBV20-1 to TRBJ2-2, with TRBD1 matching 7 bases. The CDR3 runs 13 residues. The ends lost 5 bases at V and 1 base at J; junction bases unmatched: 1. Germline V CDR1 and CDR2: DFQATT, SNEGSKA (reference sequence). The CDR3 coding sequence is TGCAGTGCTCGGGACAGGAACACCGGGGAGCTGTTTTTT. Its translation is CSARDRNTGELFF.

The chain employs TRBV29-1 and TRBJ1-1, with TRBD1 as a possible D gene (5 bases). V was cut by 5 bases and J by 1 base, with 11 bases left in between. The germline CDR1 and CDR2 sequences are SQVTM and ANQGSEA. The CDR3 runs to 13 residues. The CDR3 sequence is CSVRGRWNTEAFF. The CDR3 DNA reads TGCAGCGTTAGGGGTAGGTGGAACACTGAAGCTTTCTTT.

The chain employs TRBV29-1 and TRBJ2-2; D possibly corresponds to TRBD1 (5 bases). This CDR3 spans 12 amino acids. Germline values: CDR1 SQVTM, CDR2 ANQGSEA. V lost 4 bases, J lost 7 bases, and 10 bases lay in between. CDR3 sequence reads: CSVGQGIGELFF. The CDR3 DNA is TGCAGCGTTGGCCAGGGTATCGGGGAGCTGTTTTTT.

This clonotype came up a few times. This chain links TRBV7-9 with TRBJ1-5; tentative D call: TRBD1 (5 bases). V was clipped by 6 bases and J by 5 bases, with 8 bases between them. The CDR3 has 12 amino acids. CDR1 is SEHNR, CDR2 FQNEAQ, per germline (reference sequence). This CDR3 reads CASRGEDQPQHF. The CDR3 DNA sequence: TGTGCCAGCAGGGGGGAGGATCAGCCCCAGCATTTT.

This clonotype was detected many times. This chain connects TRBV4-3 to TRBJ2-5, with D uncertain. Germline lookup yields CDR1 LGHNA and CDR2 YSLEER. This CDR3 comprises 13 residues. V was trimmed by 2 bases and J by 1 base, leaving 5 bases between them. The CDR3 protein is CASSQHPQETQYF. As DNA, the CDR3 is TGCGCCAGCAGCCAACATCCCCAAGAGACCCAGTACTTC.

This clonotype was seen only a few times. The chain is built from TRBV28 and TRBJ1-6; tentative D call: TRBD1 (6 bases). Germline V lookup: CDR1 MDHEN, CDR2 SYDVKM. The V end lost 5 bases, the J end lost 13 bases, and 24 bases lay between the germline ends. The CDR3 runs 16 residues. The CDR3 coding sequence is TGTGCCAGCAGTGCCACAGGGTATGAGGGCCAGCGGCCCCTCCACTTT. Protein sequence: CASSATGYEGQRPLHF.

This clonotype has a handful of counts. CDR3 sequence: CASSQAVAGGQDEQFF. DNA for the CDR3: TGCGCCAGCAGCCAAGCGGTAGCGGGGGGGCAGGATGAGCAGTTCTTC. The chain combines TRBV4-1 with TRBJ2-1, with 11 nucleotides matching TRBD2. Germline loops: CDR1 MGHRA, CDR2 YSYEKL. The CDR3 sequence is 16 residues long. V gave up 1 base and J gave up 8 bases; unmatched junction bases: 7.

This chain joins TRBV25-1 and TRBJ1-2; 8 bases match TRBD1. Germline CDR1 MGHDK, CDR2 SYGVNS. This CDR3 has 13 amino acids. The V and J ends lost 3 bases and 7 bases, in that order; junction bases with no gene match: 4. CDR3 nucleotide sequence: TGTGCCAGCAGTGAGTTAGACAGGGGTGGCTACACCTTC. Translated: CASSELDRGGYTF.

This clonotype was recorded only once. In nucleotides, the CDR3 is TGCAGTGCTCTCAAAGGGATAGTTAATGAAAAACTGTTTTTT. Amino acids: CSALKGIVNEKLFF. The chain has TRBV20-1 and TRBJ1-4; D not resolved. The V gene's germline CDR1 is DFQATT and CDR2 SNEGSKA (reference sequence). V gave up 5 bases and J gave up 4 bases, with 14 bases separating them. CDR3 length equals 14 residues.

This clonotype was recorded at least ten times. This chain uses TRBV4-2 with TRBJ2-4; D could derive from TRBD1 or TRBD2 (6 bases each). This CDR3 contains 14 residues. The germline CDR1 and CDR2 sequences are LGHNA and YNFKEQ. The V and J ends lost 4 bases and 9 bases respectively, with 16 bases between them. The CDR3 nucleotides read TGTGCCAGCAGCCCTAGGGAAAGGGGGGTCATTCAGTACTTC. It specifies CASSPRERGVIQYF.

A few counts support this clonotype. This chain connects TRBV30 to TRBJ2-5; D ambiguous. Looked up from germline, CDR1 is GTSNPN and CDR2 is SVGIG (reference sequence). The CDR3 is 12 residues long. The V gene lost 0 bases and the J gene lost 7 bases, with 9 bases spanning the gap. CDR3 sequence: CAWSVLGGTQYF. In DNA form, the CDR3 reads TGTGCCTGGAGTGTACTGGGCGGGACCCAGTACTTC.

The chain couples TRBV20-1 to TRBJ1-4, with D tentatively TRBD1 (6 bases). CDR1 DFQATT and CDR2 SNEGSKA come from the germline V gene (reference sequence). Trimming removed 6 bases from V and 8 bases from J, with 25 bases in between. The CDR3 has 16 residues. The CDR3: CSAFPGGAHRGEKLFF. Here the CDR3 DNA reads TGCAGTGCCTTTCCGGGGGGGGCGCATAGAGGGGAAAAACTGTTTTTT.

The rearrangement uses TRBV6-5 and TRBJ2-7; 8 nucleotides line up with TRBD1. This CDR3 region has 19 residues. J gave up 4 bases and V 2 bases, and 19 bases lay outside the gene matches. Germline CDR1 reads MNHEY; CDR2 reads SVGAGI. The CDR3 region is CASSYDTPTRCRDRYEQYV. The CDR3 nucleotides read TGTGCCAGCAGTTACGACACTCCTACCCGCTGTCGGGACAGGTACGAGCAGTACGTC.

The rearrangement joins TRBV10-3 to TRBJ2-3; D is undetermined. The CDR3 totals 12 residues. V was shortened by 10 bases and J by 0 bases, with 8 bases between the two germline ends. CDR1 ENHRY and CDR2 SYGVKD come from the germline V gene. This chain's CDR3 is CATRHSTDTQYF. The DNA of the CDR3 is TGTGCCACCAGACATAGCACAGATACGCAGTATTTT.

The chain carries TRBV12-3 or TRBV12-4 and TRBJ2-4; 7 positions match TRBD1. V shed 6 bases and J 8 bases; nucleotides not matched to a gene: 22. The CDR3 runs 18 residues. The CDR3 sequence: CASSPRGFHIEIGDIQYF. In DNA form, the CDR3 reads TGTGCCAGCAGCCCCAGGGGGTTCCACATAGAGATAGGGGACATTCAGTACTTC.

The chain has TRBV5-1 and TRBJ2-3, with TRBD1 identical over 9 bases. The junction had 8 bases not matched to a gene; V was cut back by 1 base and J by 8 bases. The CDR3 runs to 15 residues. Germline CDR1 reads SGHRS; CDR2 reads YFSETQ. In DNA form, the CDR3 reads TGCGCCAGCAGCTTGACGGACAGGGGTCGAGGTACGCAGTATTTT. Protein sequence: CASSLTDRGRGTQYF.

This clonotype was counted only a few times. This chain links TRBV6-6 with TRBJ2-3; D is perhaps TRBD1 or TRBD2 (6 bases each). The CDR3 loop spans 17 amino acids. The germline V and J ends were trimmed by 0 bases and 1 base, with 14 bases remaining between them. In germline, CDR1 is MNHNY, CDR2 SVGAGI (reference sequence). The CDR3 loop reads CASSYSLRGTRTDTQYF. CDR3 coding DNA: TGTGCCAGCAGTTACTCGCTACGGGGGACACGCACAGATACGCAGTATTTT.

The sample holds a few counts of this clonotype. CDR3 loop: CASTHRGQDEKLFF. DNA of the CDR3: TGTGCCAGCACCCACAGGGGCCAAGATGAAAAACTGTTTTTT. The chain has TRBV7-9 and TRBJ1-4; 7 bases match TRBD1. V lost 7 bases, J lost 6 bases, and 8 bases stayed unmatched. The CDR3 is made up of 14 amino acids. The germline gives CDR1 SEHNR, CDR2 FQNEAQ (reference sequence).

In regard to this clonotype: Possible read error: a much larger clone is one base away. The V and J genes are TRBV29-1 and TRBJ2-5, with a possible D match to TRBD1 (6 bases). Germline loops: CDR1 SQVTM, CDR2 ANQGSEA. There are 12 residues in the CDR3. The CDR3 region is CSVDRGTETKYF. DNA for the CDR3: TGCAGCGTTGACAGGGGAACAGAGACCAAGTACTTC.

This clonotype occurred a few times. V and J are TRBV20-1 and TRBJ2-1; a weak D match, TRBD2 (5 bases). Germline values: CDR1 DFQATT, CDR2 SNEGSKA (reference sequence). The CDR3 is 13 amino acids. Trimming took 3 bases from V and 3 from J, leaving 9 bases between them. The CDR3 sequence is CSARRALYNEQFF. The DNA of the CDR3 is TGCAGTGCTAGGAGGGCCCTCTACAATGAGCAGTTCTTC.

This clonotype was observed a few times. The genes are TRBV5-1 and TRBJ2-1; the D gene is possibly TRBD1 (6 bases). The germline V gene has CDR1 SGHRS and CDR2 YFSETQ. The CDR3 sequence is 15 residues long. Trimming left V 4 bases short and J 7 bases short, with 18 bases between. In nucleotides, the CDR3 is TGCGCCAGCAGCGGCGCCGGGACAAGATTAAATGAGCAGTTCTTC. It specifies CASSGAGTRLNEQFF.

This chain uses TRBV7-9 with TRBJ1-1, with D unclear. There are 13 residues in the CDR3. V lost 0 bases and J 11 bases, leaving 13 bases between the germline ends. From germline, CDR1 is SEHNR and CDR2 FQNEAQ (reference sequence). For the CDR3, the DNA is TGTGCCAGCAGCTTAGCCGGGCCTAGTATTGCTTTCTTT. Its protein product is CASSLAGPSIAFF.

The chain joins TRBV3-1 to TRBJ1-2; 7 nucleotides agree with TRBD1. The CDR3 runs to 12 residues. Germline trimming cut 4 bases from V and 8 bases from J; bases unmatched to any gene: 4. The V gene's germline CDR1 is LGHDT and CDR2 YNNKEL (reference sequence). DNA of the CDR3: TGTGCCAGCAGCCTTGGGACAGAGGGCTACACCTTC. Residues: CASSLGTEGYTF.